These T cell receptor beta chains were read from a single sample in a study of T cells in localized non-small cell lung cancer. Some clones are missing from TCRdb's copy, which holds only in-frame ones; the method was immunoSEQ multiplex PCR. In the table there are 25,000 to 30,000 clones, about 90% of which are singletons. The sample here was peripheral blood, taken before any cancer treatment. These receptors all stem from a woman aged 18-49 years with stage I lung adenocarcinoma. The CDR3 runs from the conserved cysteine through the conserved F or W.

TRBV2,TRBJ2-7,CATGRMRNEQYF
TRBV27,TRBJ1-1,CASSLLDNTEAFF
TRBV18,TRBJ2-3,CASSTNTDTQYF
TRBV7-3,TRBJ2-2,CASSSVGDTGELFF
TRBV7-2,TRBJ2-7,CASSSVPENYEQYF
TRBV10-3,TRBJ2-7,CAITPRETSDEQYF
TRBV7-3,TRBJ1-1,CASSLEPNSLNTEAFF
TRBV9,TRBJ1-4,CASSGQIGDNEKLFF
TRBV10-3,TRBJ1-5,CAISPSDNQPQHF
TRBV27,TRBJ2-1,CASSFSRWTSGYNEQFF
TRBV28,TRBJ1-1,CASSSGPEAFF
TRBV11-2,TRBJ2-1,CASSTVGRDSYNEQFF
TRBV27,TRBJ2-3,CASSWDGGFTDTQYF
TRBV7-8,TRBJ2-4,CASSLIRDRGTKNIQYF
TRBV10-2,TRBJ1-5,CASRVGTGAQPQHF
TRBV2,TRBJ2-3,CASSVWEGQYF
TRBV2,TRBJ1-5,CASSVKGHNQPQHF
TRBV19,TRBJ2-6,CASSPLPDGFNFAIGANVLTF
TRBV7-2,TRBJ1-5,CASSLEGQGFNQPQHF
TRBV7-9,TRBJ2-1,CASSVRLGTSGSHEQFF
TRBV27,TRBJ2-7,CASSPRETNEQYF
TRBV11-3,TRBJ1-2,CASSLDRGNYGHTF
TRBV5-6,TRBJ1-1,CASSLLTNTEAFF
TRBV7-3,TRBJ2-7,CASSSGTGGFLSYEQYF
TRBV28,TRBJ2-7,CASSLDFRDRGYEQYF
TRBV19,TRBJ2-1,CASSISGSGGSYNEQFF
TRBV5-1,TRBJ2-7,CASSPGGNALPEQYF
TRBV9,TRBJ2-2,CASSVGGSGVITGELFF
TRBV5-1,TRBJ1-4,CASTGGGAATNEKLFF
TRBV5-1,TRBJ2-3,CASSLGGYTDTQYF
TRBV30,TRBJ1-6,CAWKHKQGGENSPLHF
TRBV5-8,TRBJ2-3,CASSLGSGSTDTQYF
TRBV7-3,TRBJ2-3,CASSRHRQGGDTQYF
TRBV9,TRBJ2-1,CASSVSGDSSEQFF
TRBV29-1,TRBJ2-1,CSVVRGSGSINEQFF
TRBV7-9,TRBJ2-1,CAGDDWTGVSVNEQFF
TRBV5-6,TRBJ1-2,CASSLGSGSYGYTF
TRBV28,TRBJ1-5,CASSYRGESNQPQHF
TRBV18,TRBJ2-3,CASSRLAGGSTDTQYF
TRBV19,TRBJ1-5,CASRGTGNQPQHF
TRBV7-7,TRBJ2-7,CASSTGTGNEQYF
TRBV21-1,TRBJ2-1,CASSKSCGLAVCENEQFF
TRBV5-1,TRBJ2-1,CASSSVARVSNEQFF
TRBV9,TRBJ2-2,CASSGRQGNMDTGELFF
TRBV2,TRBJ2-2,CASSEVEPWVNTGELFF
TRBV7-2,TRBJ2-7,CASSFRLAGGPGNYEQYF
TRBV28,TRBJ1-4,CASSREEGLRSEKLFF
TRBV5-1,TRBJ2-3,CASSLDSLLSTDTQYF
TRBV29-1,TRBJ2-3,CSVVSGAHSTDTQYF
TRBV5-6,TRBJ2-7,CASSPRGQEQYF
TRBV9,TRBJ1-5,CASSVDLGGPQHF
TRBV10-3,TRBJ1-5,CATQSENGNQPQHF
TRBV5-5,TRBJ1-5,CASSYLDREGQPQHF
TRBV5-6,TRBJ2-7,CASSLEAGGFPYEQYF